These 30 T cell receptor beta chains originate from one sample sequenced in a study of identical twins. TCRdb passed the 5' RACE reads through MiXCR, listing each CDR3 protein once. The top ten hold over 0.25% of the sample, which has around 1.7 million distinct CDR3 sequences, about 30% seen once. The sample taken for sequencing was cord blood. These receptors originate from a newborn girl in good health.

The V gene is TRBV2, the J gene TRBJ2-1; 12 nucleotides agree with TRBD2. This CDR3 spans 16 amino acids. V dropped 7 bases and J dropped 2; count of bases not matched to a gene: 6. Looked up from germline, CDR1 is SNHLY and CDR2 is FYNNEI. CDR3 sequence reads: CASTMGLAGTYNEQFF. In nucleotides, the CDR3 is TGTGCCAGCACCATGGGACTAGCGGGTACCTACAATGAGCAGTTCTTC.

This clonotype was found a few times. The J gene is TRBJ1-1, the V gene TRBV5-1, with D possibly being TRBD1 (5 bases). CDR3 length equals 16 residues. From germline, CDR1 is SGHRS and CDR2 YFSETQ. V lost 0 bases and J 0 bases, leaving 12 bases between the germline ends. The CDR3 region has the DNA TGCGCCAGCAGCTTGGGCAGGGACTTCATGAACACTGAAGCTTTCTTT. It is translated as CASSLGRDFMNTEAFF.

The chain is built from TRBV20-1 and TRBJ2-7, with 11 bases fitting TRBD2. CDR1 is DFQATT, CDR2 SNEGSKA, per germline (reference sequence). This CDR3 spans 14 amino acids. The J segment lost 10 bases and the V segment lost 6 bases, leaving 14 bases of the junction unmatched. CDR3 sequence: CSAQTASGGTIQYF. The CDR3, as DNA: TGCAGTGCGCAAACGGCTAGCGGGGGGACTATTCAGTACTTC.

The rearrangement links TRBV7-2 to TRBJ2-1, with no clear D. Trimming stripped 1 base from V and 4 bases from J, with 11 bases between. Germline loops: CDR1 SGHTA, CDR2 FQGNSA. This CDR3 is built from 15 residues. The CDR3 region is CASSLDWVTYNEQFF. In DNA form, the CDR3 reads TGTGCCAGCAGCTTAGATTGGGTTACATACAATGAGCAGTTCTTC.

This chain uses TRBV18 with TRBJ1-5; D call uncertain. The CDR3 runs 13 residues. V was cut by 2 bases and J by 4 bases, with 6 bases left in between. CDR1 KGHSH and CDR2 LQKENI come from the germline V gene. The CDR3 protein is CASSPVGNQPQHF. The CDR3 DNA follows: TGTGCCAGCTCACCAGTAGGGAATCAGCCCCAGCATTTT.

The J gene is TRBJ2-5, the V gene TRBV9; D not certain. Trimming took off 0 bases at V and 2 bases at J, with 8 bases between the two ends. CDR3 length: 14 amino acids. In germline, CDR1 is SGDLS, CDR2 YYNGEE. CDR3 region: CASSVASSQETQYF. The CDR3 nucleotides are TGTGCCAGCAGCGTAGCTTCTAGTCAAGAGACCCAGTACTTC.

As for this clonotype: Sequence at one end of the junction differs from germline and may be a read error. This sequence joins TRBV12-3 or TRBV12-4 and TRBJ1-1, with D possibly TRBD1 on 5 matching bases. CDR3 size: 13 residues. CDR3 bases: TGTGTCAGCAGTTCCCGTCCCCGTCCAGGGGCTTTCTTT. Residues: CVSSSRPRPGAFF.

The genes are TRBV19 and TRBJ2-7; D is undetermined. CDR1 LNHDA and CDR2 SQIVND come from the germline V gene (reference sequence). V was pared by 4 bases and J by 10 bases, with 17 bases between. This CDR3 spans 13 amino acids. CDR3 coding DNA: TGTGCCAGTAGTACCAGGCCCCCGAGGATTCAGTACTTC. The encoded protein is CASSTRPPRIQYF.

In its sample, this clonotype was seen a few times. The J gene is TRBJ2-7, the V gene TRBV6-1; 10 nucleotides align to TRBD2. The CDR3 sequence is 16 residues long. Germline V gene lookup returns CDR1 MNHNS and CDR2 SASEGT. V gave up 7 bases and J gave up 2 bases; unmatched junction bases: 11. The CDR3 reads CASILHGTSDTYEQYF. The CDR3 nucleotides read TGTGCCAGCATACTCCACGGGACTAGCGACACCTACGAGCAGTACTTC.

Concerning this clonotype: The junction departs from germline at one end; a sequencing error may be responsible. V and J are TRBV10-1 and TRBJ2-3, with unresolved D. The germline V gene encodes CDR1 WNHNN and CDR2 SYGVQD (reference sequence). The CDR3 sequence is 13 residues long. CDR3 sequence reads: CASRWTLTDTRYF. CDR3 bases: TGCGCCAGCAGATGGACGCTCACAGATACGCGGTATTTT.

This clonotype was observed a few times. The chain links TRBV7-2 to TRBJ1-1, with D maybe TRBD1 (6 bases). CDR3 length: 12 residues. V dropped 3 bases and J dropped 8 bases, with 10 bases sitting between them. From germline, CDR1 is SGHTA and CDR2 FQGNSA. The CDR3 loop reads CASSFTGREAFF. The CDR3 bases are TGTGCCAGCAGCTTCACAGGGAGGGAAGCTTTCTTT.

A remark on this clonotype: Compared with germline, one end of the junction differs, possibly owing to a read error. The chain recombines TRBV6-5 with TRBJ2-3; TRBD2 matches at 8 bases. Germline V lookup: CDR1 MNHEY, CDR2 SVGAGI. This CDR3 is 14 amino acids long. CDR3 coding DNA: TGTGCCAGCAGACGGGAGGGTCACACAGGTACGCAGTATTTT. This translates into CASRREGHTGTQYF.

This clonotype was seen at least ten times. The V gene is TRBV10-3, the J gene TRBJ2-1; TRBD2 matches 8 bases. Trimming removed 4 bases from V and 9 bases from J; junction bases left unmatched: 8. Germline V lookup: CDR1 ENHRY, CDR2 SYGVKD. The CDR3 length is 14 residues. The CDR3 nucleotides are TGTGCCATCAGTGGGGGGACTAGGCCCCGTGAGCAGTTCTTC. Protein: CAISGGTRPREQFF.

The chain links TRBV4-2 to TRBJ2-3; 12 nucleotides match TRBD2. V gave up 3 bases and J gave up 5 bases; unmatched junction bases: 6. Germline values: CDR1 LGHNA, CDR2 YNFKEQ. The CDR3 covers 16 residues. The CDR3 nucleotides are TGTGCCAGCAGCCAGCAGCCGGGACTAGCGGGAGATACGCAGTATTTT. Encoded protein: CASSQQPGLAGDTQYF.

This clonotype has only a few counts. This chain joins TRBV6-2 or TRBV6-3 and TRBJ2-1, with D unclear. The CDR3 has 13 residues. With 7 bases removed from V and 7 bases from J, the gap between germline ends came to 14 bases. Per germline, CDR1 MNHEY and CDR2 SVGEGT. The CDR3 sequence is CASTQDGWNEQFF. The CDR3 nucleotides read TGTGCCAGCACCCAAGACGGCTGGAATGAGCAGTTCTTC.

This clonotype was detected a few times. The chain links TRBV28 to TRBJ1-2; D remains ambiguous. The V end was cut by 1 base, the J end by 3 bases, with 21 bases between. CDR3 size: 18 residues. Per germline, CDR1 MDHEN and CDR2 SYDVKM. The CDR3 sequence is CASSLSKTDTPNYYGYTF. The CDR3 DNA follows: TGTGCCAGCAGTTTATCAAAAACCGACACACCTAACTACTATGGCTACACCTTC.

This sequence joins TRBV5-1 and TRBJ1-5; D gene unclear. The CDR3 extends over 16 amino acids. V was clipped by 0 bases and J by 0 bases, with 10 bases between them. Germline V gene lookup returns CDR1 SGHRS and CDR2 YFSETQ. In nucleotides, the CDR3 is TGCGCCAGCAGCTTGGATGGGGATCCTAGCAATCAGCCCCAGCATTTT. It encodes CASSLDGDPSNQPQHF.

V is TRBV5-4 and J is TRBJ2-1; maybe TRBD2 (6 bases). This CDR3 is 12 amino acids long. V shed 4 bases and J shed 9 bases, with 11 bases lying between them. Germline assignment: CDR1 SGHNT and CDR2 YYREEE (reference sequence). In DNA, the CDR3 is TGTGCCAGCAGCGTAACTAGCTCTGAGCAGTTCTTC. Protein product: CASSVTSSEQFF.

The chain has TRBV15 and TRBJ1-2; D call uncertain. V was trimmed by 0 bases and J by 4 bases, leaving 12 bases between them. The CDR3 extends over 15 amino acids. Germline V lookup: CDR1 LNHNV, CDR2 YYDKDF (reference sequence). For the CDR3, the DNA is TGTGCCACCAGCAGAGATGTCAGCCCATTCTATGGCTACACCTTC. As protein: CATSRDVSPFYGYTF.

This clonotype was seen ten or more times. CDR3 in amino acids: CASSFRDNEQFF. CDR3 bases: TGTGCCAGCAGCTTTAGGGACAATGAGCAGTTCTTC. The chain couples TRBV27 to TRBJ2-1; D gene uncertain. The V end was cut by 6 bases, the J end by 5 bases, with 8 bases between. Per the germline V gene, CDR1 is MNHEY and CDR2 is SMNVEV (reference sequence). This CDR3 region has 12 residues.

CDR3 residues: CATSSDRAYRSRELFF. The DNA of the CDR3 is TGTGCCACCAGTTCCGACAGGGCTTATCGTTCACGGGAGCTGTTTTTT. The chain uses TRBV24-1 and TRBJ2-2; 7 nucleotides line up with TRBD1. The CDR3 runs 16 residues. CDR1 is KGHDR, CDR2 SFDVKD, per germline. The V and J ends lost 6 bases and 9 bases, in that order; junction bases with no gene match: 15.

The chain employs TRBV7-9 and TRBJ1-3, with a tentative D call TRBD1 (5 bases). This CDR3 is 14 amino acids long. Trimming left V 1 base short and J 3 bases short, with 7 bases between. CDR1 and CDR2 (germline): SEHNR, FQNEAQ (reference sequence). DNA of the CDR3: TGTGCCAGCAGCTTAGGGGGCTTTGGAAACACCATATATTTT. Translated: CASSLGGFGNTIYF.

V usage is TRBV4-1 and J usage is TRBJ1-2; no clear D gene. V lost 5 bases and J lost 2, with 21 bases in between. This CDR3 region has 17 residues. The germline V gene encodes CDR1 MGHRA and CDR2 YSYEKL. The CDR3 sequence is CASSSLSNSQLNYGYTF. The DNA of the CDR3 is TGCGCCAGCAGCTCCCTTAGCAACAGTCAATTAAACTATGGCTACACCTTC.

The chain joins TRBV28 to TRBJ2-5; tentatively, D is TRBD1 (6 bases). The CDR3 spans 13 residues. Per germline, CDR1 MDHEN and CDR2 SYDVKM. Trimming cost V 8 bases and J 13 bases, with 23 bases left between them. Here the CDR3 reads CASHPGVRYERYF. The CDR3 DNA follows: TGTGCCAGCCACCCAGGGGTGCGCTACGAGCGGTACTTC.

The gene calls are TRBV25-1 and TRBJ1-2, with 10 bases fitting TRBD1. Germline lookup yields CDR1 MGHDK and CDR2 SYGVNS. Trimming at V came to 1 base and at J to 2 bases, leaving 13 bases not matched to a gene. CDR3 size: 19 residues. CDR3 residues: CASSELGNDRGRRNYGYTF. The CDR3 DNA sequence: TGTGCCAGCAGTGAATTGGGAAACGACAGGGGGCGCCGAAACTATGGCTACACCTTC.

The chain joins TRBV7-2 to TRBJ2-7, with D tentatively TRBD2 (5 bases). This CDR3 has 15 amino acids. The germline V gene encodes CDR1 SGHTA and CDR2 FQGNSA. The V end was cut by 5 bases, the J end by 4 bases, with 18 bases between. CDR3 in amino acids: CASSPEAGSPYEQYF. CDR3 bases: TGTGCCAGCAGCCCAGAGGCGGGCTCACCTTACGAGCAGTACTTC.

This clonotype has only a few counts. The chain combines TRBV7-2 with TRBJ2-4; TRBD2 agrees at 11 bases. The DNA end lines up better with TRBJ2-7; the J call may be wrong. The CDR3 totals 15 residues. CDR1 and CDR2 from the germline V gene are SGHTA and FQGNSA. The chain's CDR3 is CASSLAGTSGFEQYF. CDR3 nucleotide sequence: TGTGCCAGCAGCTTAGCGGGGACTAGCGGTTTCGAGCAGTACTTC.

This clonotype was seen many times. The V gene is TRBV5-1, the J gene TRBJ2-7, with D possibly being TRBD1 (7 bases). With 0 bases removed from V and 0 bases from J, the gap between germline ends came to 19 bases. The CDR3 spans 18 residues. CDR1 is SGHRS and CDR2 is YFSETQ in the germline V gene. This chain's CDR3 is CASSLVFRRDSLSYEQYF. The CDR3, as DNA: TGCGCCAGCAGCTTGGTTTTTAGGCGGGACAGCCTCTCCTACGAGCAGTACTTC.

Turning to this clonotype: Germline is not matched at one junction end, which may reflect a read error. The chain is built from TRBV28 and TRBJ2-5; 12 bases align to TRBD2. The CDR3 totals 15 residues. Germline loops: CDR1 MDHEN, CDR2 SYDVKM. The CDR3 nucleotides read TGTGCCAGCAGTCAAGGACTAGCGGGACAAGAGGCCCAGTACTTC. Translating gives CASSQGLAGQEAQYF.

Only a few counts were recorded for this clonotype. The rearrangement uses TRBV24-1 and TRBJ1-1; D may be TRBD1 (6 bases). The CDR3 covers 13 residues. From germline, CDR1 is KGHDR and CDR2 SFDVKD. Deletions cut 10 bases from V and 1 base from J, with 12 bases between. Here the CDR3 reads CATAARGNTEAFF. DNA for the CDR3: TGTGCCACGGCGGCCAGGGGGAACACTGAAGCTTTCTTT.